This T cell receptor (beta chain) was sequenced during a study of blood T cell repertoires in COVID-19. Across the study: Researchers got acute and convalescent COVID-19 samples from the United States, Italy and Spain. Nucleic acid was either cDNA or gDNA, and it came from T cells, B-cell-depleted T cells, or PBMCs.

The junction had 8 bases not matched to a gene; V was cut back by 4 bases and J by 4 bases. Germline values: CDR1 SGHRS, CDR2 YFSETQ. The CDR3 has 17 residues. This clone came up a few times. Participants, about 18 to 90 years old, spanned about two dozen US areas. Authors' analysis steps: Amplified reference gene primers provided the basis for estimating nucleated cell counts. Profiled with immunoSEQ multiplex PCR; TCRdb holds only in-frame clones, not every one. Clone size and V and J calls were adopted from that table, with D and trimming inferred from the DNA. The sample contains approximately 220,000 clones, 87% of which appear only once.

The chain couples TRBV5-1 to TRBJ1-6; 10 bases agree with TRBD1. This sequence originates from a woman aged 30 to 39 with acute COVID-19. Sequencing was performed on PBMCs or T cells enriched from blood (not recorded which). CDR3 sequence reads: CASSRGQGETYNSPLHF. In nucleotides, the CDR3 is TGCGCCAGCAGCCGAGGACAGGGGGAAACTTATAATTCACCCCTCCACTTT.